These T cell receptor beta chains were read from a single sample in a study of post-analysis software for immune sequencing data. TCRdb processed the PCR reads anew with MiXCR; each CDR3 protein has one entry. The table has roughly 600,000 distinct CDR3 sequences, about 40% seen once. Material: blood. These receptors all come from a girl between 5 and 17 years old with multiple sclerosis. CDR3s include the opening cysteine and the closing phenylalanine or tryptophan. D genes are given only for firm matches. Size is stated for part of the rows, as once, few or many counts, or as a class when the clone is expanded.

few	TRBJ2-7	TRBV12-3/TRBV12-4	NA	CASSPGGPGEQYF	TGTGCCAGCAGTCCCGGGGGTCCAGGGGAGCAGTACTTC
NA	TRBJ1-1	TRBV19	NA	CASSTWGPYGGLNTEAFF	TGTGCCAGTAGTACTTGGGGCCCTTACGGCGGGCTGAACACTGAAGCTTTCTTT
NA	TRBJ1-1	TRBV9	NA	CASSVGRGNTEAFF	TGTGCCAGCAGCGTAGGGAGGGGGAACACTGAAGCTTTCTTT
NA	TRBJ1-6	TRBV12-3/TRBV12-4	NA	CASSFRTGGAPLHF	TGTGCCAGCAGTTTTCGGACCGGAGGGGCACCCCTCCACTTT
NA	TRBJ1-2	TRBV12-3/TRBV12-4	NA	CASSLGMRAQDYGYTF	TGTGCCAGCAGCCTCGGTATGAGGGCGCAGGACTATGGCTACACCTTC
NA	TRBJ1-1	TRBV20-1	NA	CSATGNMNTEAFF	TGCAGTGCTACGGGGAACATGAACACTGAAGCTTTCTTT
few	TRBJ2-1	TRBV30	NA	CAWKRGSRDEQFF	TGTGCCTGGAAACGGGGCTCAAGGGATGAGCAGTTCTTC
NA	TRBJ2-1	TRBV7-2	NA	CASRFGYYNEQFF	TGTGCCAGCAGATTTGGGTATTACAATGAGCAGTTCTTC
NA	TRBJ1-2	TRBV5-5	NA	CASSPAMGINYGYTF	TGTGCCAGCAGCCCCGCCATGGGGATCAACTATGGCTACACCTTC
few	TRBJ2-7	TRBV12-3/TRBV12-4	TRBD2	CASSPGLAGGPGYEQYF	TGTGCCAGCAGCCCAGGCCTAGCGGGAGGGCCGGGCTACGAGCAGTACTTC
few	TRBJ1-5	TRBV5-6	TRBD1	CASSSIHRGDQPQHF	TGTGCCAGCAGCTCCATTCACAGGGGGGATCAGCCCCAGCATTTT
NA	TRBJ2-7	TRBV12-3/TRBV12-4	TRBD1	CASSPTRDSEQYF	TGTGCCAGCAGCCCCACCAGGGACAGCGAGCAGTACTTC
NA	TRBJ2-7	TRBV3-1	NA	CASSQERVSLVSEQYF	TGTGCCAGCAGCCAAGAGAGGGTCAGCCTCGTTTCCGAGCAGTACTTC
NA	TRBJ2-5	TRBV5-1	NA	CASSLGISQETQYF	TGCGCCAGCAGCTTAGGTATCAGCCAAGAGACCCAGTACTTC
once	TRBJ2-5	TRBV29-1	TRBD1	CSARQGAGETLYF	TGCAGCGCCCGACAGGGGGCCGGGGAGACCCTGTACTTC
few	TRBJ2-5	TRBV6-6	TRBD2	CASSSASGGTSMETQYF	TGTGCCAGCAGTTCGGCTAGCGGGGGGACGTCTATGGAGACCCAGTACTTC
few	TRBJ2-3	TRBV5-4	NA	CASSLLRQATDTQYF	TGTGCCAGCAGCCTCCTTCGACAGGCAACAGATACGCAGTATTTT
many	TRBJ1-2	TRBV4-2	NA	CASSQELRGNYGYTF	TGTGCCAGCAGCCAAGAACTTAGGGGCAACTATGGCTACACCTTC
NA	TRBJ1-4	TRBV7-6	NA	CASSFRAPHLGTNEKLFF	TGTGCCAGCAGCTTCCGGGCCCCCCACCTGGGGACTAATGAAAAACTGTTTTTT
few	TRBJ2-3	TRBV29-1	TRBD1	CSVDWTGVDTDTQYF	TGCAGCGTTGACTGGACAGGGGTCGACACAGATACGCAGTATTTT
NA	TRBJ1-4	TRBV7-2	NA	CASSSGALNEKLFF	TGTGCCAGCAGCTCAGGGGCCCTTAATGAAAAACTGTTTTTT
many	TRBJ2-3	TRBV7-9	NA	CASSLGQSPAGTDTQYF	TGTGCCAGCAGCTTAGGTCAGTCCCCCGCTGGGACAGATACGCAGTATTTT
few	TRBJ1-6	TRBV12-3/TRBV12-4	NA	CASSPRGRSSYNSPLHF	TGTGCCAGCAGTCCCCGAGGCCGGAGCTCCTATAATTCACCCCTCCACTTT
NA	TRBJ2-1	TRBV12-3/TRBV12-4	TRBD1	CASRSRGSYNEQFF	TGTGCCAGCAGAAGCAGGGGGTCCTACAATGAGCAGTTCTTC
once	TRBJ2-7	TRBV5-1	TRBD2	CASSPQTGGDEQYF	TGCGCCAGCAGCCCCCAGACGGGGGGAGACGAGCAGTACTTC
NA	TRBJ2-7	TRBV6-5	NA	CASSYGVLKQYQQYF	TGTGCCAGCAGTTACGGGGTCCTTAAACAGTACCAGCAGTACTTC
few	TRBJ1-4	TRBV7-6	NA	CASSLVRQANEKLFF	TGTGCCAGCAGCTTAGTCCGACAAGCTAATGAAAAACTGTTTTTT
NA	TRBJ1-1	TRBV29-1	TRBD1	CSARQGTNTEAFF	TGCAGCGCCAGACAGGGTACAAACACTGAAGCTTTCTTT
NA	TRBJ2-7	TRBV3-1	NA	CASSHALAYEQYF	TGTGCCAGCAGCCATGCGCTAGCCTACGAGCAGTACTTC
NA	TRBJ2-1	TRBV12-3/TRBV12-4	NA	CASGMRVGEQFF	TGTGCCAGCGGTATGAGGGTTGGTGAGCAGTTCTTC
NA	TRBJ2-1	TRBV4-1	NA	CASSPALSSSYNEQFF	TGCGCCAGCAGCCCGGCCCTATCTAGCTCCTACAATGAGCAGTTCTTC
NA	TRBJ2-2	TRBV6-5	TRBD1	CASSYSTGDTGELFF	TGTGCCAGCAGTTACTCGACAGGGGACACCGGGGAGCTGTTTTTT
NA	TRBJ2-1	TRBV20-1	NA	CSAGGSSTYNEQFF	TGCAGTGCTGGGGGCAGCTCAACCTACAATGAGCAGTTCTTC
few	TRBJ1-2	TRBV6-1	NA	CASIGQWDYGYTF	TGTGCCAGCATAGGACAGTGGGACTATGGCTACACCTTC
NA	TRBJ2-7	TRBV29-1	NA	CSVARGPRSDCEQYF	TGCAGCGTTGCCCGAGGACCCAGGTCAGACTGCGAGCAGTACTTC
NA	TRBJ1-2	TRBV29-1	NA	CSVFRDPNYGYTF	TGCAGCGTTTTCAGGGACCCTAACTATGGCTACACCTTC
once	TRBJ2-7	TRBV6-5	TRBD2	CASSYSQTSGRAYEQYF	TGTGCCAGCAGTTACTCTCAAACTAGCGGGAGAGCTTACGAGCAGTACTTC
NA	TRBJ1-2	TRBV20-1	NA	CSARGETVGSGGYTF	TGCAGTGCTAGAGGGGAGACAGTAGGCTCAGGGGGCTACACCTTC
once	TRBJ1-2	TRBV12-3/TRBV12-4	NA	CASGLRQNYGYTF	TGTGCCAGCGGTTTACGTCAGAACTATGGCTACACCTTC
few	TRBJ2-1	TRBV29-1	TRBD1	CSVLDRDYNEQFF	TGCAGCGTCCTGGACAGGGACTACAATGAGCAGTTCTTC
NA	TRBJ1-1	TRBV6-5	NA	CASSYSPQVNTEAFF	TGTGCCAGCAGTTACTCCCCGCAGGTGAACACTGAAGCTTTCTTT
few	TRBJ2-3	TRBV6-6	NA	CASFRVGSGTVGDTQYF	TGTGCCAGTTTCCGTGTCGGTTCAGGGACCGTGGGGGATACGCAGTATTTT
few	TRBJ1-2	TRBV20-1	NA	CSARGGAVGGYTF	TGCAGTGCTAGAGGGGGGGCGGTGGGTGGCTACACCTTC
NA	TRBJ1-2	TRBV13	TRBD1	CASSLRGTGGYSNYGYTF	TGTGCCAGCAGCCTAAGGGGGACAGGGGGCTACTCTAACTATGGCTACACCTTC
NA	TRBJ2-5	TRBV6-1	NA	CASSEIRPRARLAETQYF	TGTGCCAGCAGTGAAATCCGCCCGAGGGCTAGGTTGGCGGAGACCCAGTACTTC
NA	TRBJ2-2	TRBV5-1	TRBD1	CASSSPGTANTGELFF	TGCGCCAGCAGCTCGCCCGGGACAGCCAACACCGGGGAGCTGTTTTTT
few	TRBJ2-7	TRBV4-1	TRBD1	CASSQDPWTGAYEQYF	TGCGCCAGCAGCCAAGATCCTTGGACAGGGGCCTACGAGCAGTACTTC
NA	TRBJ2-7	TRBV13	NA	CASSLSTLAIGISYEQYF	TGTGCCAGCAGCTTAAGTACGCTAGCAATCGGTATCTCCTACGAGCAGTACTTC
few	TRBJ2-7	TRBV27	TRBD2	CASSPGTSGNNEQYF	TGTGCCAGCAGTCCCGGGACTAGCGGAAACAACGAGCAGTACTTC
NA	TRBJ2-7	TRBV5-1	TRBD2	CASSLGLAGGSHEQYF	TGCGCCAGCAGCTTGGGCCTAGCGGGGGGGTCCCACGAGCAGTACTTC
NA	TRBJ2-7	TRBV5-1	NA	CASKEEGAYEQYF	TGCGCCAGCAAGGAGGAGGGCGCCTACGAGCAGTACTTC
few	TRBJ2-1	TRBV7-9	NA	CASRVAGRNEQFF	TGTGCCAGCAGGGTGGCGGGACGCAATGAGCAGTTCTTC
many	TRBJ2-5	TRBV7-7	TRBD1	CASSRDREETQYF	TGTGCTAGCAGCCGGGACAGGGAAGAGACCCAGTACTTC
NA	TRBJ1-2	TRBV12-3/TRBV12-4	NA	CASSLPGVANYGYTF	TGTGCCAGCAGTTTACCAGGGGTTGCGAACTATGGCTACACCTTC
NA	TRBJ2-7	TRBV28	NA	CASRPQEGGGMSYEQYF	TGTGCCAGCAGACCTCAGGAGGGGGGCGGAATGTCCTACGAGCAGTACTTC
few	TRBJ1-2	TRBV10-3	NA	CAIYRNDYGYTF	TGTGCCATCTACCGAAATGACTATGGCTACACCTTC
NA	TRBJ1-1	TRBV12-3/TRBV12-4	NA	CASGHLHRDDSTEAFF	TGTGCCAGCGGGCACCTTCACAGGGATGATAGCACTGAAGCTTTCTTT
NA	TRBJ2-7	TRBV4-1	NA	CASSQGRDASYEQYF	TGCGCCAGCAGCCAAGGCCGGGACGCATCCTACGAGCAGTACTTC